The clone carrying this T cell receptor (delta chain) was observed a handful of times. The antigen is not known. The data belong to a study of Vδ1+ human thymocytes. General study points: Thymic TRG and TRD repertoires appeared highly polyclonal, with Gaussian CDR3 length distributions.

Vdelta1+ thymocyte sorts reached between about 98% and 99.6% purity. Germline V gives CDR1 TSWWSYY, CDR2 QGS. The CDR3 spans 19 residues. J gave up 0 bases and V 2 bases, and 13 bases lay outside the gene matches. The template was reverse-transcribed extracted RNA. Pooled V-gene forward primers with one constant-region reverse primer generated the CDR3 amplicons by multiplex PCR. TCRdb reprocessed the multiplex PCR reads using CATT. The sample lists some 54,000 delta-chain clones; approximately 15% were seen once. The V gene is TRDV1, the J gene TRDJ1; TRDD3 matches 9 bases. This clonotype was obtained from a boy in the first two years of life who had congenital heart surgery. Material: Vdelta1+ gamma-delta thymocytes from the thymus. The subset is: FACS-sorted CD3+ TCRalphabeta- TCRVdelta1+ TCRVdelta2- thymocytes. CDR3 nucleotide sequence: TGTGCTCTTGGGGAAAGGAGACTGGGGGACCCACTAAACACCGATAAACTCATCTTT. This sequence encodes CALGERRLGDPLNTDKLIF.